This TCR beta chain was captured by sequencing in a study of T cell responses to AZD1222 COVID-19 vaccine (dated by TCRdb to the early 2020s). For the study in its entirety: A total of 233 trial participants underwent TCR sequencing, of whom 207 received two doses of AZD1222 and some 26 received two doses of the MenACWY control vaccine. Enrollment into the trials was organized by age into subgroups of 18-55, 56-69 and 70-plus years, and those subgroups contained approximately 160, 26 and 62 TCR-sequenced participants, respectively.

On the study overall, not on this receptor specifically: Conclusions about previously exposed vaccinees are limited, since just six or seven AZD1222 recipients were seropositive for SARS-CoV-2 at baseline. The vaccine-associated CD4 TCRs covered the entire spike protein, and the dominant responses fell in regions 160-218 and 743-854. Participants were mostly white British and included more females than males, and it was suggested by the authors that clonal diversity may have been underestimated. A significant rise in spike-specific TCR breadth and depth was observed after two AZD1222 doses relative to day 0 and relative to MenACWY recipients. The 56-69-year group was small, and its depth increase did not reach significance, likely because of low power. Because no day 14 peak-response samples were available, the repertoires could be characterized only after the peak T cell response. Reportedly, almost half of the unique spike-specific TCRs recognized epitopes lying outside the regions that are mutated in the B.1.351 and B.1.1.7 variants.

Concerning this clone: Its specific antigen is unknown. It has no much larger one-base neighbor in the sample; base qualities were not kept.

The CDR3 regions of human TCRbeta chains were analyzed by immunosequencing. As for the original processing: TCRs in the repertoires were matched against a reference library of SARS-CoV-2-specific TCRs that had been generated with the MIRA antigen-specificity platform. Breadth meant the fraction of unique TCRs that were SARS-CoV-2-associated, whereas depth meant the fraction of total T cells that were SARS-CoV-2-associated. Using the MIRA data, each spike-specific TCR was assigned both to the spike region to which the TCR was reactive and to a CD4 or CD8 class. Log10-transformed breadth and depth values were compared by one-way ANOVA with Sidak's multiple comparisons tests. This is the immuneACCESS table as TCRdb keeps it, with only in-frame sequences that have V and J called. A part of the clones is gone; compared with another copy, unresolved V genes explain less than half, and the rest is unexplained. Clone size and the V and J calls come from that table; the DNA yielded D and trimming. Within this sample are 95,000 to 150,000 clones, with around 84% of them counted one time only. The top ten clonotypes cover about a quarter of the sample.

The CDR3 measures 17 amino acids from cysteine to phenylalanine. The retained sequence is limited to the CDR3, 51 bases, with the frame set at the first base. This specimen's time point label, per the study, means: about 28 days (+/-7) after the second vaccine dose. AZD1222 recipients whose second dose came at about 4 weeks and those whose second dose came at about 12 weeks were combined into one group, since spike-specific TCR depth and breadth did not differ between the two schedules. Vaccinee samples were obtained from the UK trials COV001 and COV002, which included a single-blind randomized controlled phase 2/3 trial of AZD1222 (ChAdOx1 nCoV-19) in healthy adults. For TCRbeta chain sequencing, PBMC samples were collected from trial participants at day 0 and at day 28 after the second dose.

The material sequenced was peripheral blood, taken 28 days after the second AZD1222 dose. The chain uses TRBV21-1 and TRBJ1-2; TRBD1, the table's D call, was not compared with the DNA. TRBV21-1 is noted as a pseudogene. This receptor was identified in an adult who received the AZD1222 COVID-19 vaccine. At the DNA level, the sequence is TGTGCCAGCAGCAACTCCGGGACAGGCCCCTCGACCTATGGCTACACCTTC. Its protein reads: CASSNSGTGPSTYGYTF.